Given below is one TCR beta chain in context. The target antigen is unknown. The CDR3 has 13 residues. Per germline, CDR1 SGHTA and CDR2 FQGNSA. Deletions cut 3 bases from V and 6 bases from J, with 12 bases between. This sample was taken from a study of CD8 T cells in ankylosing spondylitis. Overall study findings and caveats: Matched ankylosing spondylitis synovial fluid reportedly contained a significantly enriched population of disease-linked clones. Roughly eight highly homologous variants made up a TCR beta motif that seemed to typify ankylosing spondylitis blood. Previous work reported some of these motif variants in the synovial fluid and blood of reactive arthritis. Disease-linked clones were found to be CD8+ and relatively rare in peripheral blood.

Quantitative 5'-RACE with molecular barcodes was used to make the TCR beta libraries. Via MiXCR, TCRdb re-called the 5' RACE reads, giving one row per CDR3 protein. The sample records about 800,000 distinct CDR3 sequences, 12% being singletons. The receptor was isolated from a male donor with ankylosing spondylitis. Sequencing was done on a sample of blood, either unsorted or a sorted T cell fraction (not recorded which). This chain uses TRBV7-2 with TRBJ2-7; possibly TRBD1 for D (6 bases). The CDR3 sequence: CASSLFIGGEQYF. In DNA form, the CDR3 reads TGTGCCAGCAGCTTGTTCATAGGGGGCGAGCAGTACTTC.